This T cell receptor (beta chain) emerged from a study of cytomegalovirus exposure and HLA in healthy donors. Points from the study as a whole: There were some public TCRs occurring in many donors, but most TCR sequences were rare. Clonal expansion was found to be greater in HLA-associated TCR beta chains than in equally common others in a later analysis.

Remarks on this clone: Its target is not known.

Use of 60 Vbeta and 13 Jbeta primers characterized the PCR. Some clones are missing from TCRdb's copy, which holds only in-frame ones; the method was immunoSEQ multiplex PCR. This table holds fewer than 120,000 clones, about 86% found once. CDR3 size: 15 residues. Per the germline V gene, CDR1 is SGDLS and CDR2 is YYNGEE. V was clipped by 0 bases and J by 3 bases, with 12 bases between them. This sequence joins TRBV9 and TRBJ1-1, with a tentative D call TRBD1 (5 bases). The origin of this receptor is a man aged 35-49 years in good health and CMV-seronegative. Source material: PBMCs. In DNA form, the CDR3 reads TGTGCCAGCAGCGTAGTGGGGGGGTGGGACACTGAAGCTTTCTTT. This translates into CASSVVGGWDTEAFF.